The 20 T cell receptor beta chains below were found in one sample sequenced in a study of T-cell reconstitution after alpha-beta-depleted transplantation in children. Unique molecular identifiers were built into the TCRbeta library. Each CDR3 protein is one row after TCRdb ran MiXCR on the PCR reads. Of approximately 110,000 distinct CDR3 sequences in the sample, 10% were seen once. This specimen was PBMCs, taken before TCRalphabeta/CD19-depleted stem cell transplant. All receptors derive from a boy younger than 10 with acute lymphoblastic leukemia, due to receive a stem cell transplant.

In its sample, this clonotype was seen a few times. The rearrangement links TRBV12-3 or TRBV12-4 to TRBJ1-3; D is ambiguous. V gave up 5 bases and J gave up 2 bases, with 16 bases separating them. The CDR3 has 16 amino acids. The DNA for the CDR3 is TGTGCCAGCAGTCCCAGCATGCGAGGCGCTGGAAACACCATATATTTT. It is translated as CASSPSMRGAGNTIYF.

V is TRBV7-9 and J is TRBJ1-6; 9 nucleotides align to TRBD1. This CDR3 has 15 residues. The germline gives CDR1 SEHNR, CDR2 FQNEAQ (reference sequence). V lost 6 bases and J lost 6; bases outside the gene matches: 6. The CDR3 region is CASRLTGGSNSPLHF. CDR3 in DNA: TGTGCCAGCAGATTGACAGGGGGTTCTAATTCACCCCTCCACTTT.

There are many counts of this clonotype. The chain uses TRBV27 and TRBJ2-1; 8 bases align to TRBD2. With V trimmed by 6 bases and J by 9 bases, 10 bases remained unmatched. The germline gives CDR1 MNHEY, CDR2 SMNVEV (reference sequence). The CDR3 has 14 amino acids. CDR3 nucleotide sequence: TGTGCCAGCAGCCCTGGGACTAGATTGAGTGAGCAGTTCTTC. Its protein is CASSPGTRLSEQFF.

The chain links TRBV20-1 to TRBJ2-1; D is possibly TRBD1 (7 bases). Per germline, CDR1 DFQATT and CDR2 SNEGSKA (reference sequence). This CDR3 is built from 15 residues. CDR3 residues: CSPGWGDSSYNEQFF. Here the CDR3 DNA reads TGCAGCCCCGGCTGGGGGGACAGCTCCTACAATGAGCAGTTCTTC.

The V call is TRBV10-2, the J call TRBJ2-1, with D perhaps matching TRBD1 (6 bases). CDR1 and CDR2 from the germline V gene are WSHSY and SAAADI. The CDR3 totals 15 residues. V lost 7 bases and J 0 bases, leaving 13 bases between the germline ends. CDR3 coding DNA: TGCGCCAGCACCCTGACAGGCTTCTCCTACAATGAGCAGTTCTTC. This encodes CASTLTGFSYNEQFF.

The V gene is TRBV5-8, the J gene TRBJ1-5; D perhaps matches TRBD1 (5 bases). Germline values: CDR1 SGHTS, CDR2 YDEGEE. Trimming removed 4 bases from V and 7 bases from J, with 18 bases in between. The CDR3 has 15 amino acids. In DNA form, the CDR3 reads TGTGCCAGCAGCCTGGCCCACGGGGCCCAGCAGCCCCAGCATTTT. Protein: CASSLAHGAQQPQHF.

This chain joins TRBV6-1 and TRBJ2-2, with 8 bases aligning to TRBD2. V lost 8 bases and J lost 1; bases outside the gene matches: 6. CDR3 size: 15 residues. Germline V gives CDR1 MNHNS, CDR2 SASEGT. In DNA form, the CDR3 reads TGTGCCAGCCAGCGGCTAGCGGGGAACACCGGGGAGCTGTTTTTT. It encodes CASQRLAGNTGELFF.

This clonotype came up many times. The chain couples TRBV6-5 to TRBJ2-5; 8 bases match TRBD2. The CDR3 consists of 14 residues. Looked up from germline, CDR1 is MNHEY and CDR2 is SVGAGI. V was clipped by 2 bases and J by 9 bases; unmatched bases: 8. CDR3 DNA sequence: TGTGCCAGCAGTTACGGGGACACGGGAGGGTCCCAGTACTTC. It specifies CASSYGDTGGSQYF.

V is TRBV5-1 and J is TRBJ2-7, with D perhaps matching TRBD2 (6 bases). Trimming took 0 bases from V and 3 from J, leaving 16 bases between them. CDR3 length: 16 residues. The V gene's germline CDR1 is SGHRS and CDR2 YFSETQ. The CDR3 protein is CASSLGAGGPVYEQYF. As DNA, the CDR3 is TGCGCCAGCAGCTTGGGGGCAGGAGGGCCCGTCTACGAGCAGTACTTC.

This clonotype is labeled medium-sized (0.01 to 0.1%). This chain uses TRBV12-3 or TRBV12-4 with TRBJ2-2; tentative D call: TRBD2 (6 bases). Trimming took off 5 bases at V and 4 bases at J, with 14 bases between the two ends. The CDR3 sequence is 15 residues long. The CDR3 coding sequence is TGTGCCAGCAGTCCTTTTAGCGGAGGCACCGGGGAGCTGTTTTTT. This sequence encodes CASSPFSGGTGELFF.

This chain connects TRBV5-1 to TRBJ2-7, with D tentatively TRBD1 (5 bases). Trimming cost V 0 bases and J 7 bases, with 14 bases left between them. Germline values: CDR1 SGHRS, CDR2 YFSETQ. The CDR3 totals 14 residues. As DNA, the CDR3 is TGCGCCAGCAGCTTGGTTCAGGGTCTGGGGGAGCAGTACTTC. This gives the protein CASSLVQGLGEQYF.

This rearrangement joins TRBV9 to TRBJ2-1; 9 nucleotides align to TRBD2. V was pared by 2 bases and J by 2 bases, with 2 bases of the junction left unmatched. CDR1 SGDLS and CDR2 YYNGEE come from the germline V gene. This CDR3 has 15 residues. For the CDR3, the DNA is TGTGCCAGCAGCGTTGAGCGGGAGGCCTACAATGAGCAGTTCTTC. It codes for CASSVEREAYNEQFF.

This clonotype was seen ten or more times. V and J are TRBV7-2 and TRBJ2-2; 10 nucleotides align to TRBD2. V was pared by 7 bases and J by 4 bases, with 15 bases of the junction left unmatched. Per the germline V gene, CDR1 is SGHTA and CDR2 is FQGNSA. The CDR3 consists of 18 residues. CDR3 DNA sequence: TGTGCCAGCACTCTCTGGGGGGCTAGCGGGAGTGTCACCGGGGAGCTGTTTTTT. This encodes CASTLWGASGSVTGELFF.

This clonotype appeared many times. The V gene is TRBV4-2, the J gene TRBJ2-5, with 11 bases aligning to TRBD1. In germline, CDR1 is LGHNA, CDR2 YNFKEQ. CDR3 length: 17 residues. V dropped 4 bases and J dropped 5; count of bases not matched to a gene: 12. The CDR3 bases are TGTGCCAGCAGCCGCATCTCAGGACAGGGGGCTACGGAGACCCAGTACTTC. Translation gives CASSRISGQGATETQYF.

This clonotype turned up a few times. The chain has TRBV29-1 and TRBJ2-5; D gene ambiguous. V was cut by 0 bases and J by 5 bases, with 7 bases left in between. The CDR3 totals 12 residues. The germline V gene encodes CDR1 SQVTM and CDR2 ANQGSEA. The CDR3 sequence: CSVEEGWETQYF. CDR3 sequence (DNA): TGCAGCGTTGAAGAAGGATGGGAGACCCAGTACTTC.

This clonotype was observed a handful of times. J is TRBJ1-3 and V is TRBV15; possible D gene TRBD1, 5 bases. The length of the CDR3 is 15 residues. V was shortened by 5 bases and J by 8 bases, with 19 bases between the two germline ends. Germline V gene data show CDR1 as LNHNV and CDR2 as YYDKDF (reference sequence). The CDR3 is CATSPHGRDGDTIYF. The CDR3 nucleotides read TGTGCCACCAGCCCCCATGGCAGGGACGGGGACACCATATATTTT.

This chain uses TRBV20-1 with TRBJ2-4, with 8 bases matching TRBD1. V was clipped by 1 base and J by 7 bases; unmatched bases: 9. The CDR3 covers 15 residues. Germline V CDR1 and CDR2: DFQATT, SNEGSKA (reference sequence). The CDR3 DNA reads as TGCAGTGCTAGAGCCCATAGGACAGGGAGGAACATTCAGTACTTC. As protein: CSARAHRTGRNIQYF.

Many counts were recorded for this clonotype. The genes are TRBV5-6 and TRBJ1-1; 9 bases line up with TRBD1. Germline CDR1 reads SGHDT; CDR2 reads YYEEEE. The CDR3 is 11 residues long. The J segment lost 10 bases and the V segment lost 3 bases, leaving 1 base of the junction unmatched. CDR3 residues: CASSSTGGAFF. The DNA for the CDR3 is TGTGCCAGCAGCTCGACAGGGGGAGCTTTCTTT.

This chain links TRBV10-2 with TRBJ1-2, with TRBD1 matching over 7 bases. The germline V gene has CDR1 WSHSY and CDR2 SAAADI. This CDR3 has 14 amino acids. Trimming removed 4 bases from V and 8 bases from J; junction bases left unmatched: 10. The CDR3 nucleotides are TGCGCCAGCAGTGTCGTGACAGGGACGGAGGGCTACACCTTC. This sequence encodes CASSVVTGTEGYTF.

This clonotype was observed at least ten times. This chain links TRBV7-9 with TRBJ2-7, with 10 bases aligning to TRBD2. Germline V gives CDR1 SEHNR, CDR2 FQNEAQ (reference sequence). This CDR3 is built from 15 residues. V lost 4 bases and J lost 2; bases outside the gene matches: 5. The CDR3: CASSYRAGGPYEQYF. CDR3 coding DNA: TGTGCCAGCAGCTACAGAGCGGGAGGGCCCTACGAGCAGTACTTC.